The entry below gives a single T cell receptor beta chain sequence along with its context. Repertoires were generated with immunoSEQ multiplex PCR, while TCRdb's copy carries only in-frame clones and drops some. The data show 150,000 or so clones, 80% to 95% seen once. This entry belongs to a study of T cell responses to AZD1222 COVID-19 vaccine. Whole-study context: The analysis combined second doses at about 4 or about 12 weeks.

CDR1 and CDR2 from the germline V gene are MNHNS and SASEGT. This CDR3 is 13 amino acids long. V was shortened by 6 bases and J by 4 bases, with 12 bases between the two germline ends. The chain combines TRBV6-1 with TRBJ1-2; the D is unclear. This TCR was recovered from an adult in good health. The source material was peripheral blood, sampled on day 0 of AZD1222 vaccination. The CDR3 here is CASSLKDPYGYTF. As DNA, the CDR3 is TGTGCCAGCAGCTTAAAGGACCCCTATGGCTACACCTTC.